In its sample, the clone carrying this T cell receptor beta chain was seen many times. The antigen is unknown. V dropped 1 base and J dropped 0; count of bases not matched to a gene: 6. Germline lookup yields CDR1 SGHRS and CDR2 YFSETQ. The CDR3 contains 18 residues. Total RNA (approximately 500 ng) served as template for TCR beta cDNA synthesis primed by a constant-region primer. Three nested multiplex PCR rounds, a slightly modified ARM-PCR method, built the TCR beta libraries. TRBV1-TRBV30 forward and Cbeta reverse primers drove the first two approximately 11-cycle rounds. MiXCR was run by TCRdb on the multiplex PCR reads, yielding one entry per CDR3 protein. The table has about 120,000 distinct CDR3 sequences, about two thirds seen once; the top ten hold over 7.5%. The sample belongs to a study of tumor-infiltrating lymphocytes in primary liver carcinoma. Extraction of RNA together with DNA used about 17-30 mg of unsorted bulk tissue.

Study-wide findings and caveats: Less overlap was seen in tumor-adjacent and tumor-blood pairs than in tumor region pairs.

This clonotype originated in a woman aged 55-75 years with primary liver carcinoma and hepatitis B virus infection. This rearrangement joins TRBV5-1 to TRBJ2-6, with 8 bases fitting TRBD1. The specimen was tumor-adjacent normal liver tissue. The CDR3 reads CASSLQGTGRSGANVLTF. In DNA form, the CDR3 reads TGCGCCAGCAGCTTGCAGGGGACAGGTCGCTCTGGGGCCAACGTCCTGACTTTC.